The 12 T cell receptor beta chains below come from one sample, sequenced in a study of vaccination and CD4 T cells after COVID-19. Specified treatment: roughly 11-day PBMC culture with coronavirus spike peptide pools or control peptides (ViraFEST assay). No cognate antigen is known for these TCRs. Sequencing of the DNA from cultured CD4+ T cells was carried out with the Oncomine TCR Beta short-read assay. From the PCR reads, TCRdb called clonotypes with MiXCR, one entry per CDR3 protein. The sample consists of roughly 16,000 distinct CDR3 sequences, roughly 46% of them appearing once. Sequencing was performed on CD4+ T cells from blood, cultured in vitro. These receptors all come from a human donor who had recovered from COVID-19.

This rearrangement joins TRBV20-1 to TRBJ2-2, with D possibly being TRBD1 (6 bases). Per germline, CDR1 DFQATT and CDR2 SNEGSKA (reference sequence). The ends were cut back, 1 base at V and 7 bases at J, with 22 bases in the middle. The CDR3 is 17 residues long. DNA of the CDR3: TGCAGTGCTAGAGCATCCAGGACAGCGATTTTATACGGGGAGCTGTTTTTT. Residues: CSARASRTAILYGELFF.

The chain joins TRBV2 to TRBJ1-5; no reliable D call. The ends were cut back, 8 bases at V and 6 bases at J, with 11 bases in the middle. CDR1 and CDR2 (germline): SNHLY, FYNNEI. The CDR3 has 12 amino acids. This CDR3 reads CASSRVTQPQHF. The DNA for the CDR3 is TGTGCCAGCTCGCGGGTAACTCAGCCCCAGCATTTT.

The chain recombines TRBV7-3 with TRBJ2-3, with TRBD2 as a possible D gene (6 bases). From germline, CDR1 is SGHTA and CDR2 FQGTGA. V lost 4 bases and J lost 5, with 10 bases in between. This CDR3 has 13 amino acids. The CDR3 is CASSSLAGDTQYF. CDR3 DNA: TGTGCCAGCAGCTCACTAGCCGGAGATACGCAGTATTTT.

This clonotype was found a few times. The rearrangement links TRBV7-3 to TRBJ1-1; D may be TRBD1 (5 bases). Trimming left V 1 base short and J 4 bases short, with 22 bases between. In germline, CDR1 is SGHTA, CDR2 FQGTGA. The CDR3 covers 18 residues. The CDR3 reads CASSLKLIGGCPSTEAFF. The DNA of the CDR3 is TGTGCCAGCAGCTTAAAGTTGATTGGGGGGTGCCCAAGCACTGAAGCTTTCTTT.

The rearrangement links TRBV28 to TRBJ1-5, with D hard to call. The CDR3 is made up of 15 amino acids. V shed 5 bases and J shed 0 bases, with 11 bases lying between them. Germline lookup yields CDR1 MDHEN and CDR2 SYDVKM. The CDR3 loop is CASSQRKYSNQPQHF. The CDR3, as DNA: TGTGCCAGCAGTCAACGGAAGTATAGCAATCAGCCCCAGCATTTT.

This clonotype has a handful of counts. This chain joins TRBV10-3 and TRBJ1-1, with 7 bases that match TRBD1. V lost 7 bases and J lost 0; bases outside the gene matches: 8. Germline values: CDR1 ENHRY, CDR2 SYGVKD. The CDR3 has 15 amino acids. The CDR3 is CAITNRGGMNTEAFF. CDR3 bases: TGTGCCATCACCAACAGGGGAGGAATGAACACTGAAGCTTTCTTT.

This clonotype turned up a few times. CDR3 sequence reads: CSAPTGQEYYEQYF. The CDR3 coding sequence is TGCAGTGCCCCGACGGGACAAGAATACTACGAGCAGTACTTC. The J gene is TRBJ2-7, the V gene TRBV20-1, with a tentative D call TRBD1 (6 bases). Per germline, CDR1 DFQATT and CDR2 SNEGSKA (reference sequence). V was shortened by 6 bases and J by 3 bases, with 18 bases between the two germline ends. This CDR3 is built from 14 residues.

The chain recombines TRBV11-1 with TRBJ2-2; D remains unclear. CDR3 length: 16 residues. Germline CDR1 SGHAT, CDR2 FQDESV (reference sequence). Trimming removed 2 bases from V and 3 bases from J, with 13 bases in between. In nucleotides, the CDR3 is TGTGCCAGCAGCTTAAGACCGGGTTCGGACACCGGGGAGCTGTTTTTT. It specifies CASSLRPGSDTGELFF.

The chain combines TRBV20-1 with TRBJ2-7, with D tentatively TRBD2 (6 bases). The CDR3 is made up of 14 amino acids. Germline assignment: CDR1 DFQATT and CDR2 SNEGSKA (reference sequence). With 2 bases removed from V and 0 bases from J, the gap between germline ends came to 11 bases. The CDR3 DNA sequence: TGCAGTGCTAGAAGGGACTCAAGCTCCTACGAGCAGTACTTC. It yields the protein CSARRDSSSYEQYF.

The chain has TRBV2 and TRBJ2-5; 14 nucleotides match TRBD2. The CDR3 has 16 amino acids. Germline assignment: CDR1 SNHLY and CDR2 FYNNEI. V shed 6 bases, J shed 4 bases, and the junction held 7 bases outside the gene matches. CDR3 coding DNA: TGTGCCAGCAGAGAGGGACTAGCGGGAGTTGTAGAGACCCAGTACTTC. This translates into CASREGLAGVVETQYF. Supplemented by reference TRBV2 and TRBJ2-5, the full variable domain reads EPEVTQTPSHQVTQMGQEVILRCVPISNHLYFYWYRQILGQKVEFLVSFYNNEISEKSEIFDDQFSVERPDGSNFTLKIRSTKLEDSAMYFCASREGLAGVVETQYFGPGTRLLVL.

This clonotype was observed a handful of times. V gene TRBV28 combines with J gene TRBJ2-3; TRBD2 matches at 11 bases. Trimming removed 4 bases from V and 0 bases from J; junction bases left unmatched: 3. The CDR3 covers 16 residues. The germline V gene encodes CDR1 MDHEN and CDR2 SYDVKM. DNA for the CDR3: TGTGCCAGCAGTTCTAGCGGGAGGTTGAGCACAGATACGCAGTATTTT. It is translated as CASSSSGRLSTDTQYF.

This clonotype showed up just a few times. An end of the junction does not agree with germline; a read error may underlie this. The CDR3 DNA is TGTGCCAGCAGAGAAGACAGGGGGCACTATGGCTACACCTTC. Translated: CASREDRGHYGYTF. The chain links TRBV6-1 to TRBJ1-2, with TRBD1 identical over 10 bases. This CDR3 region has 14 residues. The V gene's germline CDR1 is MNHNS and CDR2 SASEGT.